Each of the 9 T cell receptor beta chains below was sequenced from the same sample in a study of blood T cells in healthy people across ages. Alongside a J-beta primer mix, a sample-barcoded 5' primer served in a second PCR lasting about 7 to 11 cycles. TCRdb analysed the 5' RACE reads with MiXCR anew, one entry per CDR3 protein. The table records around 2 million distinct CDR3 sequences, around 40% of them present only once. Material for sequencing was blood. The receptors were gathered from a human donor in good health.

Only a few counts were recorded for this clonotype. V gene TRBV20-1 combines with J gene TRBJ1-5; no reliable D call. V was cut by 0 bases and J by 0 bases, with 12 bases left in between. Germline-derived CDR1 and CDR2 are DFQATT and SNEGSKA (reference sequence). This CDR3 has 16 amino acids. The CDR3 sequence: CSARDHRQASNQPQHF. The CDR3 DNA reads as TGCAGTGCTAGAGACCATCGCCAGGCTAGCAATCAGCCCCAGCATTTT.

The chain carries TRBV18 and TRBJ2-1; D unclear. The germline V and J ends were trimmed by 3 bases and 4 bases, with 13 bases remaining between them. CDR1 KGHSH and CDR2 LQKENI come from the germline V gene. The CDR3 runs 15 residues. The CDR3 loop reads CASSPAALSYNEQFF. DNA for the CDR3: TGTGCCAGCTCACCTGCAGCCCTCTCATACAATGAGCAGTTCTTC. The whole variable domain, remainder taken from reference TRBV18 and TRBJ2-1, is NAGVMQNPRHLVRRRGQEARLRCSPMKGHSHVYWYRQLPEEGLKFMVYLQKENIIDESGMPKERFSAEFPKEGPSILRIQQVVRGDSAAYFCASSPAALSYNEQFFGPGTRLTVL.

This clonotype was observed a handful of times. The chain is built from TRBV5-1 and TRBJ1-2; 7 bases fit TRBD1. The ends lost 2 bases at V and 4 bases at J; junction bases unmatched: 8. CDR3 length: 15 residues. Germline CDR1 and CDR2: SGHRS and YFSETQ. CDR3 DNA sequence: TGCGCCAGCAGCTTTAACGAGGGGGCGGGCTATGGCTACACCTTC. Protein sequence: CASSFNEGAGYGYTF.

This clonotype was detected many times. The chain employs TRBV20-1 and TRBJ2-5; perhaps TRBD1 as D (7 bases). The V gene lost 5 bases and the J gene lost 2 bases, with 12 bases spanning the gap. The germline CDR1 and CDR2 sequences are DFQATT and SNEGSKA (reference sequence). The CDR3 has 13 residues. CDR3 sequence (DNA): TGCAGTGCTGGGCAGGGGGGACAAGAGACCCAGTACTTC. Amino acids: CSAGQGGQETQYF.

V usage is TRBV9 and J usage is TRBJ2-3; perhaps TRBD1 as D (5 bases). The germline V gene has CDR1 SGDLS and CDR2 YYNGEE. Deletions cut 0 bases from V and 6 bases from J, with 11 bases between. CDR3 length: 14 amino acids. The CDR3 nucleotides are TGTGCCAGCAGCGTAGTAGGGGATGGCGATACGCAGTATTTT. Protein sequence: CASSVVGDGDTQYF.

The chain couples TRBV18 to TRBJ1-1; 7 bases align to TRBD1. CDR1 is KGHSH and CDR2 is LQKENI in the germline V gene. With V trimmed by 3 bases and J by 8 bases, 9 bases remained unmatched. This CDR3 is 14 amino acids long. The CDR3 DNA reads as TGTGCCAGCTCACCGAGACAGGGAAGCCCCGAAGCTTTCTTT. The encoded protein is CASSPRQGSPEAFF.

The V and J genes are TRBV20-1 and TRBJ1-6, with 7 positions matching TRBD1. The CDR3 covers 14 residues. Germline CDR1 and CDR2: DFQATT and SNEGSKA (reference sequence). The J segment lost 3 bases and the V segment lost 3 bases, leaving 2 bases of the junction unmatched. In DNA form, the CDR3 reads TGCAGTGCTAGCCGGGACAGCTATAATTCACCCCTCCACTTT. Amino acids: CSASRDSYNSPLHF.

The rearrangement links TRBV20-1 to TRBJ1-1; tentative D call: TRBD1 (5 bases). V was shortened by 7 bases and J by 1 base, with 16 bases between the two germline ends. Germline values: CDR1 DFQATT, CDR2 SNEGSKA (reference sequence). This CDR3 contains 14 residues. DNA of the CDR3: TGCAGTGTAACGACTCACCAGGGGAACACTGAAGCTTTCTTT. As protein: CSVTTHQGNTEAFF.

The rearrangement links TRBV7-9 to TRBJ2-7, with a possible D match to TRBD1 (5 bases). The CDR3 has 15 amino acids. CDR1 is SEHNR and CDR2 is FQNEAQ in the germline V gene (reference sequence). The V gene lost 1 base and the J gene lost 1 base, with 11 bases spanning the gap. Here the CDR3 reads CASSLGPDRSYEQYF. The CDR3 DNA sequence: TGTGCCAGCAGCTTAGGACCTGACAGATCCTACGAGCAGTACTTC. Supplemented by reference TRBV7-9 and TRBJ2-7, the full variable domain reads DTGVSQNPRHKITKRGQNVTFRCDPISEHNRLYWYRQTLGQGPEFLTYFQNEAQLEKSRLLSDRFSAERPKGSFSTLEIQRTEQGDSAMYLCASSLGPDRSYEQYFGPGTRLTVT.